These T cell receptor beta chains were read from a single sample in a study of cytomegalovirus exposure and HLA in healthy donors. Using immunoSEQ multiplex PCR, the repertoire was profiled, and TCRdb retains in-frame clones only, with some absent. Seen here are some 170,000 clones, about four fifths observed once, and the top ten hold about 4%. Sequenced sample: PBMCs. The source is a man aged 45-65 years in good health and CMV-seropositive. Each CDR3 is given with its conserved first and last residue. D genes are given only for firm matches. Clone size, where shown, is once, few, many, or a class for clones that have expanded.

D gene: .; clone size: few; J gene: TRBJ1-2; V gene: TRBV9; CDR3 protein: CASSVGGGANYGYTF; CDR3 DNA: TGTGCCAGCAGCGTAGGAGGAGGGGCCAACTATGGCTACACCTTC
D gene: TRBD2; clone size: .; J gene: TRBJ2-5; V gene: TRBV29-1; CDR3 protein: CSVEWTSELEKTQYF; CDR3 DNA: TGCAGCGTTGAGTGGACTAGCGAGTTGGAGAAGACCCAGTACTTC
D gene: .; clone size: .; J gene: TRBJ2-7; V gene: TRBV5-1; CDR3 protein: CASSLDRNYEQYF; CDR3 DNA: TGCGCCAGCAGCTTAGACAGGAACTACGAGCAGTACTTC
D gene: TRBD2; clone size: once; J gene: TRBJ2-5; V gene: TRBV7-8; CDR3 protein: CASSSLAGDGTQYF; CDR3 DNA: TGTGCCAGCAGCAGTCTAGCGGGGGACGGGACCCAGTACTTC
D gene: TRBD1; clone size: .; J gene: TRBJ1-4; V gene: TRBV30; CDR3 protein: CAWSVRATGVPTNEKLFF; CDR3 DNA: TGTGCCTGGAGTGTACGAGCGACAGGGGTCCCGACTAATGAAAAACTGTTTTTT
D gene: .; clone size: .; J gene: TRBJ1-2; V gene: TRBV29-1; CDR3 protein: CSVGGAFDIYGYTF; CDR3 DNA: TGCAGCGTTGGAGGAGCTTTCGATATCTATGGCTACACCTTC
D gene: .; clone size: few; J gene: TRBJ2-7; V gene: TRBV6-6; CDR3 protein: CASGSSYEQYF; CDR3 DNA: TGTGCCAGCGGGAGCTCCTACGAGCAGTACTTC
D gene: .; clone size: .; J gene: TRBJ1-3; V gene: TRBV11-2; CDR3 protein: CASSLDGDLAGNTIYF; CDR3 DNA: TGTGCCAGCAGCTTAGATGGCGACTTGGCTGGAAACACCATATATTTT
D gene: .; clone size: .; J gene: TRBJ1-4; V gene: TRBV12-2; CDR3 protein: CASRQKPRPLIVEKLFF; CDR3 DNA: TGTGCAAGTCGCCAGAAACCGCGGCCCCTGATCGTGGAAAAACTGTTTTTT
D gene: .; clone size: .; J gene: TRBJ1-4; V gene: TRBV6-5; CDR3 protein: CASSRQGSNEKLFF; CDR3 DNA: TGTGCCAGCAGTCGTCAGGGGTCTAATGAAAAACTGTTTTTT
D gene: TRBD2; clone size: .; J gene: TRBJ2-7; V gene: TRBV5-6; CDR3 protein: CASSLGPSGRALYEQYF; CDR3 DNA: TGTGCCAGCAGCTTGGGACCTAGCGGGAGGGCCCTCTACGAGCAGTACTTC
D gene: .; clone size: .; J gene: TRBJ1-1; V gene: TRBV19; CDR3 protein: CASSNRVGTEAFF; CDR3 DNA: TGTGCCAGTAGCAACAGGGTGGGCACTGAAGCTTTCTTT
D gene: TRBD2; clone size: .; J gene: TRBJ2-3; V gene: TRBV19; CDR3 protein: CASRNAGGPRTDTQYF; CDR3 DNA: TGTGCCAGTAGAAACGCGGGGGGGCCCCGCACAGATACGCAGTATTTT
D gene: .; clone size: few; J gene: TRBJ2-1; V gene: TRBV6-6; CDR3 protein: CASSYVQGSNEQFF; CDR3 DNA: TGTGCCAGCAGTTACGTTCAGGGGAGCAATGAGCAGTTCTTC
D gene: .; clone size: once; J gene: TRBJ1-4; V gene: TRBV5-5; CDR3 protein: CASSSGYQRAEKLFF; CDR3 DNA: TGTGCCAGCAGCAGCGGGTACCAACGAGCTGAAAAACTGTTTTTT
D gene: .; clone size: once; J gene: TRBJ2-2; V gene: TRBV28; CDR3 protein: CASSLDTPNTGELFF; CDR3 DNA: TGTGCCAGCAGTTTAGACACCCCGAACACCGGGGAGCTGTTTTTT
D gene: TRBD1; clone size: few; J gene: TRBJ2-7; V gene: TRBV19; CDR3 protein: CASSISISGTGWSYEQYF; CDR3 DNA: TGTGCCAGTAGTATTTCAATAAGCGGGACAGGGTGGTCCTACGAGCAGTACTTC
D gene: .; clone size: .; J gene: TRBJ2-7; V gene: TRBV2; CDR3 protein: CASSEAYEQYF; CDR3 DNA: TGTGCCAGCAGTGAGGCTTACGAGCAGTACTTC
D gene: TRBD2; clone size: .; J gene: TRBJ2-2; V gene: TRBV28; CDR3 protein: CASSLLLAGAGGELFF; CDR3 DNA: TGTGCCAGCAGTTTATTGCTAGCGGGAGCGGGCGGGGAGCTGTTTTTT
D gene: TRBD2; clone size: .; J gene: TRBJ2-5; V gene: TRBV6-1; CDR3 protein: CASKRGALQETQYF; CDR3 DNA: TGTGCCAGCAAGCGGGGGGCTCTCCAAGAGACCCAGTACTTC
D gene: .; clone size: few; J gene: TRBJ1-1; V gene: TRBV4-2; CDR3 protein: CASSQVGRVGTEAFF; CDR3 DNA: TGTGCCAGCAGCCAAGTCGGCAGGGTGGGTACTGAAGCTTTCTTT
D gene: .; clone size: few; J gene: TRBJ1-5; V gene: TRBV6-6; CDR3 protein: CAASQVNQPQHF; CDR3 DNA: TGTGCCGCCTCACAGGTAAATCAGCCCCAGCATTTT
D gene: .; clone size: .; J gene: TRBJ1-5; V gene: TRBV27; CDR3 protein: CASSLSENQPQHF; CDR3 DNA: TGTGCCAGCAGTTTATCTGAGAATCAGCCCCAGCATTTT
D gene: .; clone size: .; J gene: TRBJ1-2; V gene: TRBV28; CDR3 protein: CAGQGGGGYTF; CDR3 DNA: TGTGCCGGACAAGGGGGGGGTGGCTACACCTTC
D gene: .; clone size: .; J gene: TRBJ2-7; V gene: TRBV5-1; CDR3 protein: CASSGPGARGYEQYF; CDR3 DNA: TGCGCCAGCAGCGGACCGGGCGCTAGGGGCTACGAGCAGTACTTC
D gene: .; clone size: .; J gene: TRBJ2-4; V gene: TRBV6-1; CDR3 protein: CASRDIQNIQYF; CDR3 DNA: TGTGCCAGCAGGGACATCCAAAACATTCAGTACTTC
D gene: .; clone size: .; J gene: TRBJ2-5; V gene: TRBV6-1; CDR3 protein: CASSEAAGGETQYF; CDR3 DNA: TGTGCCAGCAGTGAAGCTGCAGGAGGGGAGACCCAGTACTTC
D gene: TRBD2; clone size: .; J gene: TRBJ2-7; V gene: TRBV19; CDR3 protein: CASSTGTSGIYEQYF; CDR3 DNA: TGTGCCAGTAGTACCGGGACTAGCGGGATTTACGAGCAGTACTTC
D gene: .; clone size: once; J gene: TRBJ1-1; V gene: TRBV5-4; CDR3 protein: CASSFGGPREAFF; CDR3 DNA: TGTGCCAGCAGCTTCGGGGGACCCCGGGAGGCTTTCTTT
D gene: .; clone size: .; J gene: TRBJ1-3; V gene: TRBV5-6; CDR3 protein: CASSEGHPTGNTIYF; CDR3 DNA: TGTGCCAGCAGCGAGGGACACCCCACTGGAAACACCATATATTTT
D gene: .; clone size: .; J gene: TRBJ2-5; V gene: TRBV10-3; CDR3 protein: CAISGTQETQYF; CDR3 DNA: TGTGCCATCAGTGGGACTCAAGAGACCCAGTACTTC
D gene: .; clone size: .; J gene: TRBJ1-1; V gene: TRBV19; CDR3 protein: CASSPLVGRNTEAFF; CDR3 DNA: TGTGCCAGTAGTCCTCTTGTGGGGCGTAACACTGAAGCTTTCTTT
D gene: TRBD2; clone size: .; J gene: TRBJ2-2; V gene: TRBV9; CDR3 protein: CASSGTSGTNTGELFF; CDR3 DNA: TGTGCCAGCAGCGGTACTAGCGGGACGAACACCGGGGAGCTGTTTTTT
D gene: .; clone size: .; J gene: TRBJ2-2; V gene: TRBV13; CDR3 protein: CASSLAAGQYTGELFF; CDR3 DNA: TGTGCCAGCAGCTTAGCGGCGGGACAGTACACCGGGGAGCTGTTTTTT
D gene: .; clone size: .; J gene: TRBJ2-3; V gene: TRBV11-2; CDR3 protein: CASSLNRVADTQYF; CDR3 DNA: TGTGCCAGCAGCTTGAACAGGGTGGCAGATACGCAGTATTTT
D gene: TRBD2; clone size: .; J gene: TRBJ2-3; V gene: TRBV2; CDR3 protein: CASSTTSGSTDTQYF; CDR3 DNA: TGTGCCAGCAGTACCACTAGCGGGAGCACAGATACGCAGTATTTT
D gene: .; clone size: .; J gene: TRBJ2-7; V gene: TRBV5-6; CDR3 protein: CASSLGDSPSYEQYF; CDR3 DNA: TGTGCCAGCAGCTTGGGCGACAGCCCCTCCTACGAGCAGTACTTC
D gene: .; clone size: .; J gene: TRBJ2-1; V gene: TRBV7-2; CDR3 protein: CASWGHSYNEQFF; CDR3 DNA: TGTGCCAGCTGGGGACATTCCTACAATGAGCAGTTCTTC
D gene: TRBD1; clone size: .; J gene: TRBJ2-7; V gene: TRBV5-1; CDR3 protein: CASSLSGQGYYEQYF; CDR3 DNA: TGCGCCAGCAGCTTGTCGGGACAGGGGTACTACGAGCAGTACTTC
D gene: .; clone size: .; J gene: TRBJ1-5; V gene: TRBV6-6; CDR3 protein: CASSTRGNNYQPQHF; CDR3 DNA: TGTGCCAGCAGCACCCGGGGGAACAACTATCAGCCCCAGCATTTT
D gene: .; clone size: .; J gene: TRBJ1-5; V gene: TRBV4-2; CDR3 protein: CASSPMRGGPQHF; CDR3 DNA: TGTGCCAGCAGCCCTATGAGGGGAGGGCCCCAGCATTTT
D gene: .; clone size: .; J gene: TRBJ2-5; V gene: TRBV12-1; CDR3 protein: CASSFADRQETQYF; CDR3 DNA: TGTGCCAGCAGCTTTGCCGACAGACAAGAGACCCAGTACTTC
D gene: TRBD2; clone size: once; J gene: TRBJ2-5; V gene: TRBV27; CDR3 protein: CASDPKPSGRREQYF; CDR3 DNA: TGTGCCAGCGACCCCAAACCCAGCGGGAGGAGAGAGCAGTACTTC
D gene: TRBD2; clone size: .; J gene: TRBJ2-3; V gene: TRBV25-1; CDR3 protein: CASSRTSGYTDTQYF; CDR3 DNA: TGTGCCAGCAGCAGGACTAGCGGGTACACAGATACGCAGTATTTT
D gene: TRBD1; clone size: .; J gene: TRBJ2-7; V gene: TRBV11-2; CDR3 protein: CASSLTGTYEQYF; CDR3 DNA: TGTGCCAGCAGCTTGACAGGGACCTACGAGCAGTACTTC
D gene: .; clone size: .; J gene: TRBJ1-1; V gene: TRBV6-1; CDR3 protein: CASIRGGNAFF; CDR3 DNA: TGTGCCAGCATCCGAGGGGGTAACGCTTTCTTT
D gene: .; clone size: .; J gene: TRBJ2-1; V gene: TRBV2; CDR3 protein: CASKGRGGELFF; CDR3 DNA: TGTGCCAGCAAGGGAAGGGGAGGTGAACTGTTCTTC
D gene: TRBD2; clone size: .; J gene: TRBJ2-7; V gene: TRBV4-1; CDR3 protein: CASSQKLAGGIEQYF; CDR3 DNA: TGCGCCAGCAGCCAAAAACTAGCGGGAGGGATCGAGCAGTACTTC
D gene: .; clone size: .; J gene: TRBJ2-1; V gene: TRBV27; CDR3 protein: CAGTRTQGNEQFF; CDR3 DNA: TGTGCCGGCACTCGGACCCAGGGGAATGAGCAGTTCTTC
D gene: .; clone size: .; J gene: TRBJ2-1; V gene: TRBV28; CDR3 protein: CASSLAGRRVGYNEQFF; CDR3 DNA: TGTGCCAGCAGTTTAGCGGGAAGGAGGGTGGGCTACAATGAGCAGTTCTTC
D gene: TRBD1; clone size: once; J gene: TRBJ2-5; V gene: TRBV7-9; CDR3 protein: CASRTDRGGETQYF; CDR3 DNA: TGTGCCAGCAGGACGGACAGGGGTGGCGAGACCCAGTACTTC
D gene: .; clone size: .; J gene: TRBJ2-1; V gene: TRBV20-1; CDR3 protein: CSARENGEQFF; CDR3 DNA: TGCAGTGCTAGGGAGAACGGAGAGCAGTTCTTC
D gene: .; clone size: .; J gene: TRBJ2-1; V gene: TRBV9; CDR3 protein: CASSATGTYNEQFF; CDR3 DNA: TGTGCCAGCAGCGCGACCGGGACTTATAATGAGCAGTTCTTC
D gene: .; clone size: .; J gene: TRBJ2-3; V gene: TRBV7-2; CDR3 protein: CASSLRRGDTQYF; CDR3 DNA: TGTGCCAGCAGCTTACGGCGGGGAGATACGCAGTATTTT
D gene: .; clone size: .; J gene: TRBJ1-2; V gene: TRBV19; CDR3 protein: CASSFGQGINYGYTF; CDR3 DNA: TGTGCCAGTAGTTTTGGCCAGGGGATTAACTATGGCTACACCTTC